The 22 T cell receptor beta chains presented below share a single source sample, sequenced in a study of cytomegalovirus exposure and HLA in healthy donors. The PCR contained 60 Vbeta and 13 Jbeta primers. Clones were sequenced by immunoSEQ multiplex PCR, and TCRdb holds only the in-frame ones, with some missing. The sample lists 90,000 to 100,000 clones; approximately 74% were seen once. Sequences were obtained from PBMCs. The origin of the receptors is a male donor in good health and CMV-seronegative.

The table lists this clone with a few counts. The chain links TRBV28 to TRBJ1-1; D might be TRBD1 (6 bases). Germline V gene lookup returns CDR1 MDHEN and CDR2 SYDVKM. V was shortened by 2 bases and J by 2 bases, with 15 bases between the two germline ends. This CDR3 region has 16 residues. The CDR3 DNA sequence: TGTGCCAGCAGTTTACCCGACTGGGGGCCCAACACTGAAGCTTTCTTT. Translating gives CASSLPDWGPNTEAFF.

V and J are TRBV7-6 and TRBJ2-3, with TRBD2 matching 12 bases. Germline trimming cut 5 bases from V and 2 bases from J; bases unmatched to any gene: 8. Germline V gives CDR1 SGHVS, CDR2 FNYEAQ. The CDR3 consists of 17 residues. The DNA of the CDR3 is TGTGCCAGCAGCCCTATTACTAGCGGGAGGTACACAGATACGCAGTATTTT. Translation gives CASSPITSGRYTDTQYF.

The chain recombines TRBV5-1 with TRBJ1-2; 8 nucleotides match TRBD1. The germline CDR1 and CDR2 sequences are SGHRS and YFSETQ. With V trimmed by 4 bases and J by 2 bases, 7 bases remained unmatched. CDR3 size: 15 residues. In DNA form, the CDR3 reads TGCGCCAGCAGCCCCCCGGGGACAGGCAACTATGGCTACACCTTC. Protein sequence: CASSPPGTGNYGYTF.

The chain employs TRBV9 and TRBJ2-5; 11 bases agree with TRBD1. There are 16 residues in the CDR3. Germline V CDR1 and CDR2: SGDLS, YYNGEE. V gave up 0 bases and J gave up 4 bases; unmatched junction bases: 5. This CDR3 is CASSVGDGTGGETQYF. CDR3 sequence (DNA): TGTGCCAGCAGCGTAGGGGACGGGACAGGGGGAGAGACCCAGTACTTC.

The CDR3 region has the DNA TGTGCCACCCCGTTGACAGAATTTACTTGTGGCTACACCTTC. Translated, it gives CATPLTEFTCGYTF. The J gene is TRBJ1-2, the V gene TRBV6-9, with TRBD1 as a possible D gene (5 bases). The CDR3 contains 14 residues. V was clipped by 10 bases and J by 7 bases, with 22 bases between them. Germline V lookup: CDR1 MNHGY, CDR2 SVAAGI.

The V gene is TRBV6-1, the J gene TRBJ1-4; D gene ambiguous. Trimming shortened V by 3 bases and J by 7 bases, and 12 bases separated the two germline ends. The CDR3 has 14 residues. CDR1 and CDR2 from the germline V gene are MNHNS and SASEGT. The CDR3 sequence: CASSETGLSEKLFF. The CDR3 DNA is TGTGCCAGCAGTGAGACGGGTCTGAGTGAAAAACTGTTTTTT.

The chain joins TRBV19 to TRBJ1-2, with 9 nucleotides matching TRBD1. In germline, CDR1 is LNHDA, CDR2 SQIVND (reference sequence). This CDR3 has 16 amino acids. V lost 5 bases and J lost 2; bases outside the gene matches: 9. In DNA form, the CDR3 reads TGTGCCAGTAGTCAAACCGGGACAGGGAAAAACTATGGCTACACCTTC. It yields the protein CASSQTGTGKNYGYTF. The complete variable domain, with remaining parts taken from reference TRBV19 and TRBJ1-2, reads DGGITQSPKYLFRKEGQNVTLSCEQNLNHDAMYWYRQDPGQGLRLIYYSQIVNDFQKGDIAEGYSVSREKKESFPLTVTSAQKNPTAFYLCASSQTGTGKNYGYTFGSGTRLTVV.

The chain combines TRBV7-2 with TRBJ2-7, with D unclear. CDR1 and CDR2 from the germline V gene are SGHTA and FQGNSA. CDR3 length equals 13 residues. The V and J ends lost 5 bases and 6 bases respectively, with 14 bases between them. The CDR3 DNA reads TGTGCCAGCAGCCGTGTCCCTAGTCGCGAGCAGTACTTC. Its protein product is CASSRVPSREQYF.

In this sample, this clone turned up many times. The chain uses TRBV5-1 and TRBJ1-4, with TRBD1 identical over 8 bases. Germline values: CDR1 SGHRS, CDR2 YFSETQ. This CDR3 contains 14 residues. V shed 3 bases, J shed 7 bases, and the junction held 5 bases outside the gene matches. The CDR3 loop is CASSSGQGGEKLFF. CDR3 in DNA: TGCGCCAGCAGCTCCGGACAGGGAGGTGAAAAACTGTTTTTT. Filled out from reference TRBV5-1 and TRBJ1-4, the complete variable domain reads KAGVTQTPRYLIKTRGQQVTLSCSPISGHRSVSWYQQTPGQGLQFLFEYFSETQRNKGNFPGRFSGRQFSNSRSEMNVSTLELGDSALYLCASSSGQGGEKLFFGSGTQLSVL.

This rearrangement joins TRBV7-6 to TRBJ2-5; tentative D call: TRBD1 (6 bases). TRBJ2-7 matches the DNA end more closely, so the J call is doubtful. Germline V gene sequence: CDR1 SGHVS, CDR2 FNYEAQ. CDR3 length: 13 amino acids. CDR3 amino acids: CASSANREYEQYF. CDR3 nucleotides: TGTGCCAGCAGCGCCAACAGGGAATACGAGCAGTACTTC.

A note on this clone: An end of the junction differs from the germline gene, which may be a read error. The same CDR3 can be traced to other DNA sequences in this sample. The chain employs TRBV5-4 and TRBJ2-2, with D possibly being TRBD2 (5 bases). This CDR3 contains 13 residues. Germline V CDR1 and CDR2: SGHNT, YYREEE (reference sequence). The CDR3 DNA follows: TGTGCCAGCTCCATCGGGCGGGCCGGGGAGCTGTTTTTC. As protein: CASSIGRAGELFF.

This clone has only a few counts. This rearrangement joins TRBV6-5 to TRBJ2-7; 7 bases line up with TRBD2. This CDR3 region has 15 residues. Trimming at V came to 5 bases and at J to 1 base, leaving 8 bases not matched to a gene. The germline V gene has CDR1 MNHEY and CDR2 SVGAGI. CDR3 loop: CASSPPGGTSYEQYF. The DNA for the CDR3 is TGTGCCAGCAGTCCGCCGGGGGGAACTTCCTACGAGCAGTACTTC.

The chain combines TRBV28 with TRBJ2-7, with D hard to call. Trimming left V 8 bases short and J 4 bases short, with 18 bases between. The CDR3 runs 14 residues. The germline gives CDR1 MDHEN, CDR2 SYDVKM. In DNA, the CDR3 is TGTGCCAGCGGCGGTGATGTGTCACCTTACGAGCAGTACTTC. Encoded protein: CASGGDVSPYEQYF.

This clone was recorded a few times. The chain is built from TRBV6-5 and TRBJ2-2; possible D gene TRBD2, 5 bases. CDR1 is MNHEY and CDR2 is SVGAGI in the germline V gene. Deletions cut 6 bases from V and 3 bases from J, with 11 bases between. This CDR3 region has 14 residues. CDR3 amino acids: CASSTTTYTGELFF. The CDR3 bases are TGTGCCAGCAGCACGACTACCTACACCGGGGAGCTGTTTTTT.

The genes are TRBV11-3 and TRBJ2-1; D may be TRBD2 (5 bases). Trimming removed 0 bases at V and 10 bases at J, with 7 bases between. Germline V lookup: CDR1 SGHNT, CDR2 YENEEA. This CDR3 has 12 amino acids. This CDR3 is CASSLETGEQFF. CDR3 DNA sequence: TGTGCCAGCAGCTTAGAGACGGGAGAGCAGTTCTTC.

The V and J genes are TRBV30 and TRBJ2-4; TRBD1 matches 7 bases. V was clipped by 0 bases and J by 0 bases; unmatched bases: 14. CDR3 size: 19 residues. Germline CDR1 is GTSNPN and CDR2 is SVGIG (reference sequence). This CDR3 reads CAWSVLRGRTLLAKNIQYF. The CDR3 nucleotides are TGTGCCTGGAGTGTTTTGAGGGGGCGAACCTTACTAGCCAAAAACATTCAGTACTTC.

CDR3 in amino acids: CASSLSGEGYTF. The CDR3 DNA sequence: TGTGCCAGCAGTTTATCAGGGGAAGGCTACACCTTC. The chain joins TRBV28 to TRBJ1-2, with D maybe TRBD1 (6 bases). The V and J ends lost 1 base and 8 bases respectively, with 8 bases between them. Germline V lookup: CDR1 MDHEN, CDR2 SYDVKM. The CDR3 has 12 amino acids.

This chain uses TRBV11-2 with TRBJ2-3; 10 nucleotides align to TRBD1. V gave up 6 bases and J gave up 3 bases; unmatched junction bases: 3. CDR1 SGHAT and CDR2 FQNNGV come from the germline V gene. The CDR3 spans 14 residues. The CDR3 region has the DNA TGTGCCAGCAGGAGGACAGGGGGAACAGATACGCAGTATTTT. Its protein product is CASRRTGGTDTQYF.

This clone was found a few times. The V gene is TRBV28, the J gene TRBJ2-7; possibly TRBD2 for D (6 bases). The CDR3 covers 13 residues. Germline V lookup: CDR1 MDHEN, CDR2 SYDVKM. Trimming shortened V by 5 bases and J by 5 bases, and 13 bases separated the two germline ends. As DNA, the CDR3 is TGTGCCAGCAGTAACCGGGACTTCCACGAGCAGTACTTC. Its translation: CASSNRDFHEQYF.

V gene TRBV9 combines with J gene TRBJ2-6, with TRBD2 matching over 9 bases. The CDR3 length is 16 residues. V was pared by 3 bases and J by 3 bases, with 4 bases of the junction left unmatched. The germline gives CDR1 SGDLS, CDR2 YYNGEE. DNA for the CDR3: TGTGCCAGCAGCGATGGACTAGCGTATGGGGCCAACGTCCTGACTTTC. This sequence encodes CASSDGLAYGANVLTF.

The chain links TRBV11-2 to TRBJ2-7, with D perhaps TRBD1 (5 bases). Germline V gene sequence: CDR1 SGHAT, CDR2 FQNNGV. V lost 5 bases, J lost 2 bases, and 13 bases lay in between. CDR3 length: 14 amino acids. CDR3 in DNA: TGTGCCAGCAGCACACAGGAGTGGGCCTACGAGCAGTACTTC. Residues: CASSTQEWAYEQYF.

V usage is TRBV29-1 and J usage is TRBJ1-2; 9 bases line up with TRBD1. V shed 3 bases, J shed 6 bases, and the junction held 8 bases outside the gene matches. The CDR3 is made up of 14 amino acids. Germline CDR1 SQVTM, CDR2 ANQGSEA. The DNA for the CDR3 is TGCAGCGTTGATACAGGGGGCGCGAAGGATGGCTACACCTTC. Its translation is CSVDTGGAKDGYTF.